This T cell receptor beta chain was captured in a study of response to subunit inactivated influenza vaccine listed by TCRdb under 2018. Looking at the study overall: Deep quantitative profiling of the T cell receptor repertoire was used in the study to follow responses to a trivalent subunit inactivated influenza vaccine.

The germline V gene encodes CDR1 MDHEN and CDR2 SYDVKM. The CDR3 holds 15 amino acids from the cysteine to the phenylalanine. Only the CDR3 DNA stays, 45 bases, in frame from base 1. The V end loses 1 base and the J end loses 4 bases, and a stretch of 13 bases separates them. The library was produced with RT-PCR. The instrument given in TCRdb is Illumina HiSeq 2500. TCRdb applied fastp at Q25 and MiXCR to the public reads, then kept only in-frame beta chains. Entries are consolidated by CDR3 protein sequence, retaining the most common genes and DNA. A total of 490,000 or so distinct CDR3 sequences appear in this sample, about 8% of them only once. Of the sample, 13% falls within the top ten clones. This clonotype was recorded many times. Its antigen remains unidentified. The sample holds no much larger clone one base away, and base qualities are not on file. The paper's findings and limits, for the study overall: The authors proposed that each seasonal influenza vaccination may bring in only a limited number of new T cells.

The sequence links TRBV28 to TRBJ1-1; the D gene is perhaps TRBD1, on 5 matching bases. Here the sequenced sample was PBMCs from blood, taken around 25 months after vaccination. This sequence originates from a man between 50 and 75 years old who received an inactivated influenza vaccine. Donor details come from another sample of the same person, matched by shared clones. The DNA sequence is as follows: TGTGCCAGCAGTTTATCTGGGGGTACGAGCACTGAAGCTTTCTTT. Protein translation: CASSLSGGTSTEAFF.